This is a list of T cell receptor beta chains from one sample in a study of T cell responses to AZD1222 COVID-19 vaccine. Repertoires were generated with immunoSEQ multiplex PCR, while TCRdb's copy carries only in-frame clones and drops some. The sample comprises under 250,000 clones, about 92% of which are singletons, and more than 0.8% rests with the top ten. Sequencing used peripheral blood, obtained on day 0 of MenACWY control vaccination. The receptors derive from an adult in good health. The CDR3 runs from the conserved cysteine through the conserved F or W. The D gene is left open where the match is weak.

TRBJ1-2 TRBD1 TRBV6-5 CASRYRGAYGYTF
TRBJ1-1 - TRBV7-2 CASSSQGSTEAFF
TRBJ2-2 TRBD2 TRBV19 CASSRLATNTGELFF
TRBJ2-5 - TRBV7-6 CASSLYQTAWPPQETQYF
TRBJ1-5 - TRBV2 CASSEMGGYSNQPQHF
TRBJ1-5 - TRBV30 CAWSVKGQPQHF
TRBJ1-2 - TRBV19 CASLWGNGGGYTF
TRBJ1-1 TRBD1 TRBV9 CASSVVTGVTEAFF
TRBJ2-5 TRBD2 TRBV5-8 CASSLLYAGGPGQYF
TRBJ2-7 TRBD2 TRBV29-1 CSVEIGGVTYEQYF
TRBJ1-2 - TRBV7-3 CASSPTPGLYGYTF